The source of this TCR beta chain is a study of cytomegalovirus exposure and HLA in healthy donors. CDR1 DFQATT and CDR2 SNEGSKA come from the germline V gene (reference sequence). Trimming removed 3 bases at V and 5 bases at J, with 7 bases between. There are 11 residues in the CDR3. The primer mix had 60 Vbeta and 13 Jbeta primers. Original analysis: Per a later analysis, the number of unique TCR beta chains was approximately 73 million, of which 9 million to 14 million were shared. Using immunoSEQ multiplex PCR, the repertoire was profiled, and TCRdb retains in-frame clones only, with some absent. From that table come the V and J calls and clone size; the DNA was used to work out D and trimming. The sample includes 150,000 to 200,000 clones, about 75% seen only once; the top ten take under 3%. This clone was counted only a few times. Its specificity is not known. The study, taken as a whole, reports: Some V segments, TRBV6-2 and TRBV6-3 among them, were indistinguishable and were therefore excluded.

This receptor was obtained from a woman aged 50 to 60 in good health and CMV-seropositive. The specimen was PBMCs. The chain links TRBV20-1 to TRBJ2-5; D is unclear. The chain's CDR3 is CSARSEETQYF. The DNA of the CDR3 is TGCAGTGCTAGGTCTGAGGAGACCCAGTACTTC.